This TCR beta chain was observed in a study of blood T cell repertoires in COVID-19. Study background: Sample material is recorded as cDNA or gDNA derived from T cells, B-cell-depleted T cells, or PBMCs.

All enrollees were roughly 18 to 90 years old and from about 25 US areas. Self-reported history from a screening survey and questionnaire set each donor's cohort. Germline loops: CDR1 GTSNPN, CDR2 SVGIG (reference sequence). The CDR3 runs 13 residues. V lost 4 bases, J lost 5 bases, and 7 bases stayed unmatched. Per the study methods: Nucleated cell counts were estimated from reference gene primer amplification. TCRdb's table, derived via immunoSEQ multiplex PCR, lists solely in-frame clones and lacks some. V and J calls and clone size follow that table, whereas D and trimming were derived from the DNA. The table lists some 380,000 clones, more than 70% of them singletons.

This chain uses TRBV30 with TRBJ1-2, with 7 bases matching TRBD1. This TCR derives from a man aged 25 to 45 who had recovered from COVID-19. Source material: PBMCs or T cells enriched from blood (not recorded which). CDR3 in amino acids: CAWTAGQRYGYTF. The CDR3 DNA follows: TGTGCCTGGACGGCGGGACAGCGGTATGGCTACACCTTC.